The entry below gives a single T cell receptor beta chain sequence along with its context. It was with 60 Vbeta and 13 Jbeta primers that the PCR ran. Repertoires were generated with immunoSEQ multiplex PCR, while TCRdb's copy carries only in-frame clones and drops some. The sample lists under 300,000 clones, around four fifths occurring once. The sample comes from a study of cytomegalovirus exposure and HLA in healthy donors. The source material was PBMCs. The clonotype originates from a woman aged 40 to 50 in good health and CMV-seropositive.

The CDR3 bases are TGTGCCAGTAGTATTGAGGGGACAGGGGCTGGGGCCAACGTCCTGACTTTC. This encodes CASSIEGTGAGANVLTF. This sequence joins TRBV19 and TRBJ2-6; 10 nucleotides line up with TRBD1. This CDR3 is built from 17 residues. The germline V gene encodes CDR1 LNHDA and CDR2 SQIVND (reference sequence). With 3 bases clipped from V and 2 bases from J, the junction kept 4 bases outside the gene matches. Complete variable domain (other parts from reference TRBV19 and TRBJ2-6): DGGITQSPKYLFRKEGQNVTLSCEQNLNHDAMYWYRQDPGQGLRLIYYSQIVNDFQKGDIAEGYSVSREKKESFPLTVTSAQKNPTAFYLCASSIEGTGAGANVLTFGAGSRLTVL.